These 12 T cell receptor beta chains came from one sample sequenced in a study of CD8 T cells in Susac syndrome. Reverse transcription used about 0.45 to 1 ug RNA and random hexamers. TCRdb processed the immunoSEQ multiplex PCR reads anew with MiXCR; each CDR3 protein has one entry. The data contain roughly 60,000 distinct CDR3 sequences, 85% to 95% of them seen just once; the ten biggest clones take up 0.15% to 0.2%. Sequences were obtained from CD8+ T cells from PBMCs. Source of these receptors: a human donor in good health.

This clonotype was observed once. The CDR3 DNA is TGTGCCAGCAGCCATGGACAGGACAACACAGATACGCAGTATTTT. Translating gives CASSHGQDNTDTQYF. The chain combines TRBV5-5 with TRBJ2-3; 7 positions match TRBD1. The trim removed 4 bases at V and 2 bases at J, leaving 7 bases unmatched. CDR1 and CDR2 (germline): SGHKS, YYEKEE (reference sequence). CDR3 length: 15 residues.

The chain links TRBV11-2 to TRBJ1-2; D is uncertain. Germline V gene data show CDR1 as SGHAT and CDR2 as FQNNGV. The V and J ends lost 5 bases and 4 bases respectively, with 11 bases between them. The CDR3 runs to 13 residues. Here the CDR3 reads CASSPQEIYGYTF. CDR3 nucleotide sequence: TGTGCCAGCAGCCCTCAGGAGATCTATGGCTACACCTTC.

This clonotype was seen a handful of times. The chain couples TRBV27 to TRBJ1-5, with D possibly matching TRBD1 (5 bases). CDR1 is MNHEY and CDR2 is SMNVEV in the germline V gene (reference sequence). Trimming removed 6 bases at V and 7 bases at J, with 16 bases between. The CDR3 totals 14 residues. The CDR3 coding sequence is TGTGCCAGCAGAGGGTGGGGGACTGGGCAGCCCCAGCATTTT. Translated: CASRGWGTGQPQHF.

The J gene is TRBJ1-2, the V gene TRBV2; 10 nucleotides line up with TRBD1. The CDR3 consists of 13 residues. Trimming cost V 7 bases and J 5 bases; bases outside gene matches: 4. The V gene's germline CDR1 is SNHLY and CDR2 FYNNEI. CDR3 region: CASIGQGVYGYTF. The CDR3 DNA follows: TGTGCCAGCATTGGACAGGGGGTATATGGCTACACCTTC.

V and J are TRBV10-3 and TRBJ1-5; D remains ambiguous. Trimming took off 0 bases at V and 5 bases at J, with 8 bases between the two ends. The germline CDR1 and CDR2 sequences are ENHRY and SYGVKD. This CDR3 region has 14 residues. CDR3 coding DNA: TGTGCCATCAGTGAGTCCGCGGGTTATCAGCCCCAGCATTTT. It codes for CAISESAGYQPQHF.

The rearrangement joins TRBV15 to TRBJ2-7; no definite D call. Per germline, CDR1 LNHNV and CDR2 YYDKDF (reference sequence). This CDR3 is 15 amino acids long. Trimming removed 1 base from V and 2 bases from J, with 12 bases in between. CDR3: CATSRVSLGTYEQYF. The CDR3 DNA sequence: TGTGCCACCAGCAGAGTTTCCCTAGGAACCTACGAGCAGTACTTC.

V gene TRBV12-3 or TRBV12-4 combines with J gene TRBJ2-1; possible D gene TRBD1, 6 bases. The CDR3 runs to 14 residues. V was shortened by 5 bases and J by 0 bases, with 8 bases between the two germline ends. The CDR3 sequence: CASSGQSSYNEQFF. CDR3 coding DNA: TGTGCCAGCAGTGGACAGAGCTCCTACAATGAGCAGTTCTTC.

V and J are TRBV5-6 and TRBJ2-7; a weak D match, TRBD1 (6 bases). Germline V gene lookup returns CDR1 SGHDT and CDR2 YYEEEE. The CDR3 loop spans 15 amino acids. V was pared by 0 bases and J by 0 bases, with 10 bases between. The CDR3: CASSLGGTSSYEQYF. Written as DNA, the CDR3 is TGTGCCAGCAGCTTGGGTGGGACATCCTCCTACGAGCAGTACTTC.

The chain links TRBV10-3 to TRBJ1-2, with D maybe TRBD1 (5 bases). Deletions cut 3 bases from V and 1 base from J, with 21 bases between. CDR1 ENHRY and CDR2 SYGVKD come from the germline V gene. The CDR3 length is 18 residues. The CDR3 DNA sequence: TGTGCCATCAGTGATCCGGAGGCCAAACGGACACTTAACTATGGCTACACCTTC. This translates into CAISDPEAKRTLNYGYTF.

V is TRBV20-1 and J is TRBJ1-1; D not certain. The CDR3 consists of 12 residues. V was pared by 3 bases and J by 4 bases, with 9 bases between. Germline V lookup: CDR1 DFQATT, CDR2 SNEGSKA (reference sequence). The CDR3 protein is CSASLRGTEAFF. DNA for the CDR3: TGCAGTGCTAGCCTGCGGGGCACTGAAGCTTTCTTT.

This clonotype appeared a single time. The V gene is TRBV4-1, the J gene TRBJ2-1; D call uncertain. This CDR3 contains 12 residues. V lost 1 base and J 6 bases, leaving 4 bases between the germline ends. Germline lookup yields CDR1 MGHRA and CDR2 YSYEKL. CDR3 region: CASSQAGNEQFF. The CDR3 nucleotides are TGCGCCAGCAGCCAAGCAGGCAATGAGCAGTTCTTC.

This clonotype has a single count. The chain couples TRBV4-3 to TRBJ2-6; weak D call: TRBD1 (6 bases). The CDR3 is 16 amino acids. Germline V lookup: CDR1 LGHNA, CDR2 YSLEER. Trimming pared 4 bases from V and 2 bases from J, leaving 12 bases between. CDR3 residues: CASSPHRDTGANVLTF. CDR3 coding DNA: TGCGCCAGCAGCCCTCACCGGGACACTGGGGCCAACGTCCTGACTTTC.